The 5 T cell receptor beta chains reported below all come from one sample, sequenced in a study of blood T cells in healthy people across ages. A second PCR, run for roughly 7 to 12 cycles, used a sample-barcoded 5' primer plus a J-beta primer mix. TCRdb re-called the 5' RACE reads with MiXCR, one entry per CDR3 protein. The data show 800,000 to 1,000,000 distinct CDR3 sequences, about 48% seen once. The specimen was blood. Source of these receptors: a man younger than 45 in good health.

V is TRBV7-2 and J is TRBJ1-4; perhaps TRBD1 as D (5 bases). Per germline, CDR1 SGHTA and CDR2 FQGNSA. The CDR3 is 16 amino acids. The germline V and J ends were trimmed by 5 bases and 0 bases, with 13 bases remaining between them. The CDR3: CASSRGQLTTNEKLFF. CDR3 bases: TGTGCCAGCAGCCGAGGACAACTTACAACTAATGAAAAACTGTTTTTT.

This chain uses TRBV5-1 with TRBJ2-2, with 8 nucleotides matching TRBD1. The CDR3 has 16 residues. The V segment lost 3 bases and the J segment 4 bases; nucleotides outside the gene matches: 8. Germline V gene sequence: CDR1 SGHRS, CDR2 YFSETQ. The DNA for the CDR3 is TGCGCCAGCAGCTATAAAGGACAGGGTGGCACCGGGGAGCTGTTTTTT. This gives the protein CASSYKGQGGTGELFF.

In its sample, this clonotype was seen a few times. The chain uses TRBV29-1 and TRBJ1-1; a possible D gene is TRBD1 (5 bases). This CDR3 comprises 12 residues. Germline-derived CDR1 and CDR2 are SQVTM and ANQGSEA. V lost 5 bases and J lost 2, with 9 bases in between. CDR3 region: CSVSTANTEAFF. In nucleotides, the CDR3 is TGCAGCGTTTCGACAGCTAACACTGAAGCTTTCTTT. Filled out from reference TRBV29-1 and TRBJ1-1, the complete variable domain reads SAVISQKPSRDICQRGTSLTIQCQVDSQVTMMFWYRQQPGQSLTLIATANQGSEATYESGFVIDKFPISRPNLTFSTLTVSNMSPEDSSIYLCSVSTANTEAFFGQGTRLTVV.

The chain recombines TRBV9 with TRBJ2-2; TRBD2 is a possible D gene (7 bases). V gave up 0 bases and J gave up 6 bases, with 15 bases separating them. Looked up from germline, CDR1 is SGDLS and CDR2 is YYNGEE. CDR3 length: 16 residues. The CDR3 bases are TGTGCCAGCAGCGTAGCCATCGGGGGGCCTGCCGGGGAGCTGTTTTTT. Encoded protein: CASSVAIGGPAGELFF.

This clonotype was counted a few times. This chain connects TRBV29-1 to TRBJ2-7; D may be TRBD2 (6 bases). The CDR3 loop spans 15 amino acids. Between the trimmed V and J ends, which lost 7 bases and 5 bases, there was a span of 24 bases. The germline V gene encodes CDR1 SQVTM and CDR2 ANQGSEA. The DNA for the CDR3 is TGCAGCGGCGGCGGTCCGGGACTGGGTCTCCACGAGCAGTACTTC. This gives the protein CSGGGPGLGLHEQYF.